A selection of T cell receptor beta chains follows, all from one sample in a study of post-analysis software for immune sequencing data. Each CDR3 protein is one row after TCRdb ran MiXCR on the PCR reads. This sample has roughly 540,000 distinct CDR3 sequences; 34% occur once, and the top ten carry less than 6%. Input material: blood. The receptor source for this set is a girl between 2 and 17 years old with multiple sclerosis. Each CDR3 is given with its conserved first and last residue. Each record gives: V gene, J gene, D gene, clone size, CDR3 DNA, CDR3 protein. D genes are given only for firm matches. Expanded clones are given a class, and other clones once, few, many or no size at all.

V gene: TRBV27
J gene: TRBJ2-5
D gene: NA
clone size: NA
CDR3 DNA: TGTGCCGGCAGTCCTAATTTGTACCAAGAGACCCAGTACTTC
CDR3 protein: CAGSPNLYQETQYF

V gene: TRBV20-1
J gene: TRBJ2-3
D gene: TRBD2
clone size: NA
CDR3 DNA: TGCAGTGCTAGCGGGGGGGCCTCCAGCACAGATACGCAGTATTTT
CDR3 protein: CSASGGASSTDTQYF

V gene: TRBV20-1
J gene: TRBJ1-1
D gene: NA
clone size: NA
CDR3 DNA: TGCAGTGCTAGAGACCGTAGAAAGAACACTGAAGCTTTCTTT
CDR3 protein: CSARDRRKNTEAFF

V gene: TRBV4-1
J gene: TRBJ1-6
D gene: NA
clone size: few
CDR3 DNA: TGCGCCAGCAGCCAAGATCCGGTTGATAATTCACCCCTCCACTTT
CDR3 protein: CASSQDPVDNSPLHF

V gene: TRBV6-5
J gene: TRBJ1-2
D gene: NA
clone size: NA
CDR3 DNA: TGTGCCAGCAGTCGGATGGGGAGGGATGGCTACACCTTC
CDR3 protein: CASSRMGRDGYTF

V gene: TRBV4-2
J gene: TRBJ2-3
D gene: NA
clone size: NA
CDR3 DNA: TGTGCCAGCAGCCAAGTACCGGGCCTCACAGATACGCAGTATTTT
CDR3 protein: CASSQVPGLTDTQYF

V gene: TRBV9
J gene: TRBJ2-3
D gene: NA
clone size: NA
CDR3 DNA: TGTGCCAGCAGCGTATTATCGGCAGATACGCAGTATTTT
CDR3 protein: CASSVLSADTQYF

V gene: TRBV20-1
J gene: TRBJ2-5
D gene: TRBD2
clone size: medium-sized
CDR3 DNA: TGCAGTGCTAGAGATCGCGACCCGGGACTAGCGGGGAAGACCCAGTACTTC
CDR3 protein: CSARDRDPGLAGKTQYF

V gene: TRBV20-1
J gene: TRBJ2-1
D gene: TRBD1
clone size: NA
CDR3 DNA: TGCAGTGCTTTGACAGGGGGCGCCGGGACGTGCTCCTACAATGAGCAGTTCTTC
CDR3 protein: CSALTGGAGTCSYNEQFF

V gene: TRBV20-1
J gene: TRBJ2-3
D gene: NA
clone size: NA
CDR3 DNA: TGCAGTGCTAGGGGTGACGCTACAGATACGCAGTATTTT
CDR3 protein: CSARGDATDTQYF

V gene: TRBV20-1
J gene: TRBJ2-7
D gene: NA
clone size: few
CDR3 DNA: TGCAGTGCTAGGGGGTTCGACTACGAGCAGTACTTC
CDR3 protein: CSARGFDYEQYF

V gene: TRBV4-1
J gene: TRBJ1-1
D gene: NA
clone size: NA
CDR3 DNA: TGCGCCAGCAGCCAAGATTGGTCAATGAACACTGAAGCTTTCTTT
CDR3 protein: CASSQDWSMNTEAFF

V gene: TRBV12-3/TRBV12-4
J gene: TRBJ2-3
D gene: NA
clone size: NA
CDR3 DNA: TGTGCCAGCAGCCAGGAAAGGGGATCAGATACGCAGTATTTT
CDR3 protein: CASSQERGSDTQYF

V gene: TRBV12-3/TRBV12-4
J gene: TRBJ2-1
D gene: TRBD2
clone size: few
CDR3 DNA: TGTGCCAGCAGTTCAAGCGGGGGGGCCAATGAGCAGTTCTTC
CDR3 protein: CASSSSGGANEQFF

V gene: TRBV6-5
J gene: TRBJ1-1
D gene: NA
clone size: NA
CDR3 DNA: TGTGCCAGCAGTTATACAGGGCAAGCTTTCTTT
CDR3 protein: CASSYTGQAFF

V gene: TRBV29-1
J gene: TRBJ2-1
D gene: NA
clone size: NA
CDR3 DNA: TGCAGCGCCGGCGGTTCTGAGCAGTTCTTC
CDR3 protein: CSAGGSEQFF

V gene: TRBV7-2
J gene: TRBJ1-2
D gene: NA
clone size: NA
CDR3 DNA: TGTGCCAGCAGCTTATTCGATGACTATGGCTACACCTTC
CDR3 protein: CASSLFDDYGYTF

V gene: TRBV20-1
J gene: TRBJ2-1
D gene: NA
clone size: many
CDR3 DNA: TGCAGTGCTAGAATTTGGGACAATGAGCAGTTCTTC
CDR3 protein: CSARIWDNEQFF

V gene: TRBV20-1
J gene: TRBJ1-2
D gene: NA
clone size: few
CDR3 DNA: TGCAGTGCTGAGGACCCGACCTTTCCCTATGGCTACACCTTC
CDR3 protein: CSAEDPTFPYGYTF

V gene: TRBV6-5
J gene: TRBJ2-1
D gene: TRBD1
clone size: NA
CDR3 DNA: TGTGCCAGCAGTGCGACAGGGGGATGGGGCAATGAGCAGTTCTTC
CDR3 protein: CASSATGGWGNEQFF

V gene: TRBV7-3
J gene: TRBJ2-3
D gene: NA
clone size: many
CDR3 DNA: TGTGCCAGCAGCTTAAAACACACAGATACGCAGTATTTT
CDR3 protein: CASSLKHTDTQYF